This T cell receptor beta chain was captured in a study of Graves' ophthalmopathy and Graves' hyperthyroidism (dated by TCRdb to between 2017 and 2018). Regarding the research as a whole: Peripheral blood samples were taken at the time of initial diagnosis, before any treatment was given. The study used TCR beta repertoire signatures to distinguish Graves' ophthalmopathy from Graves' hyperthyroidism and to predict progression to ophthalmopathy. In total, over 130 blood samples were TCR-sequenced: some 40 ophthalmopathy, some 72 hyperthyroidism and about 17 hyperthyroidism-to-ophthalmopathy patients. A discovery set of 95 to 100 patients (43 ophthalmopathy, 55 to 65 stable hyperthyroidism) was enrolled to explore V-J signatures distinguishing ophthalmopathy from hyperthyroidism. An independent validation cohort was composed of about 20 hyperthyroidism patients and around 16 patients who later progressed from hyperthyroidism to ophthalmopathy. In over five hyperthyroidism patients, the T-cell repertoires found in thyroid tissue were compared with those found in blood. Following sample collection, hyperthyroidism patients were given methimazole at a starting dose of 30 mg daily, and ophthalmopathy patients were given high-dose intravenous methylprednisolone.

Comments on this clonotype: What antigen it recognizes has not been identified. A much larger clone is a single base away; this may be a read error.

TCR beta CDR3 regions were amplified from RNA transcripts for repertoire sequencing. HTBI primers and the Qiagen OneStep RT-PCR kit were used in a first-round RT-PCR, which was followed by a second-round multiplex PCR, size selection and purification. The libraries underwent paired-end sequencing with 100 bp reads on an Illumina HiSeq2000. Concerning the study's data processing: SOAPnuke was used to process the reads, removing any read that contained adapters or uncalled bases, had a mean Phred below 15, or lacked an exact match to the constant primer or identifier. High-quality paired reads were merged with COPE v1.2.5. Unique nucleotide sequences were defined as clonotypes and aligned to IMGT TRB V, D and J references using MiTCR v1.1. The analysis was limited to V-J combinations with a frequency above 0.0001, which together covered 99.2% of repertoires. For each V-J combination, a TCR clonal expansion and chaos score was defined as the ratio of F50 clonal expansion to chaos observed in the TCRdist matrix. Features were reduced by Welch's t-statistics and random forest to over ten V-J combinations, which fed a naive Bayes classifier. The similarity between thyroid and blood repertoires was quantified using the Morisita-Horn index. TCRdb passed the public sequencing reads through fastp at Q25 and MiXCR, retaining productive beta sequences. Identical CDR3 protein sequences are pooled into one entry, listed with their most common genes and DNA. TCRdb's processing, not the authors', yielded these V and J calls. This sample lists 650,000 to 800,000 distinct CDR3 sequences; about 41% were detected once. 3% to 4% of the sample rests with the top ten.

Patients with ophthalmopathy had moderately to severely active disease, with a Clinical Activity Score of 3 or more, a NOSPECS grade of 4 or more, and a disease duration of less than 3 months. Patients with other autoimmune diseases, uncontrolled infections, pregnancy or lactation were excluded from the study. Diagnosis was based on clinical symptoms, serum thyroxine, TRAb, thyroid ultrasound and orbital computed tomography. Using Ficoll-Paque density gradient centrifugation, PBMCs were isolated from 9.5 to 10 ml of fresh peripheral blood. Total RNA was extracted with Trizol reagent and quality-checked on an Agilent 2100 Bioanalyzer. V trim: 8 bases; J trim: 5 bases; unmatched bases: 8. Spanning cysteine to phenylalanine, the CDR3 consists of 14 amino acids. CDR3 DNA only is kept here, 42 bases in frame from base 1. According to the germline V gene (reference sequence), CDR1 reads MNHNY and CDR2 reads SVGAGI.

Overall results and qualifications from the work: No statistical method was used to predetermine the sample size, and group allocation was not hidden from the investigators. The 13-signature model separated ophthalmopathy from stable hyperthyroidism with around 90% sensitivity and roughly 84% specificity in cross-validation, and 80%/75% in the test set. In validation, the model predicted ophthalmopathy progression with about 70% sensitivity and approximately 75% specificity; about a dozen predicted patients were CT-confirmed with GO in a median of about 6.1 months. Most expanded thyroid clonotypes with frequency above 0.001 were also detected in blood, suggesting blood repertoires may reflect the thyroid immune response.

Sequenced: peripheral blood. This clonotype was sampled from an adult man with Graves' ophthalmopathy. Rearrangement joined TRBV6-6 to TRBJ2-5; 10 central bases correspond to TRBD2. The DNA is TGTGCCAGCCGAGCGGGGGGGCCTCCTGAGACCCAGTACTTC. Protein translation: CASRAGGPPETQYF.